This entry is about one T cell receptor (beta chain). Its antigen is currently unknown. This CDR3 has 16 amino acids. The data are from a study of human thymus T cells. Study conclusions and caveats: Both thymic and peripheral blood repertoires showed apparently biased V and J usage.

Donors were healthy Finnish infants having corrective surgery for congenital heart defects. The data were produced by immunoSEQ multiplex PCR, yet TCRdb's version contains in-frame clones alone and is incomplete. This table holds about 60,000 clones, roughly 94% found once. This TCR was sampled from a boy in the first two years of life with a congenital heart defect but otherwise immunologically healthy. Sequencing was performed on blood. This chain uses TRBV21-1 with TRBJ2-2; the table's D call, TRBD2, has no DNA check behind it. TRBV21-1 is designated a pseudogene. The CDR3 region has the DNA TGTGCCAGCAGCAAAATTCGGACTTTTAACACCGGGGAGCTGTTTTTT. This sequence encodes CASSKIRTFNTGELFF.